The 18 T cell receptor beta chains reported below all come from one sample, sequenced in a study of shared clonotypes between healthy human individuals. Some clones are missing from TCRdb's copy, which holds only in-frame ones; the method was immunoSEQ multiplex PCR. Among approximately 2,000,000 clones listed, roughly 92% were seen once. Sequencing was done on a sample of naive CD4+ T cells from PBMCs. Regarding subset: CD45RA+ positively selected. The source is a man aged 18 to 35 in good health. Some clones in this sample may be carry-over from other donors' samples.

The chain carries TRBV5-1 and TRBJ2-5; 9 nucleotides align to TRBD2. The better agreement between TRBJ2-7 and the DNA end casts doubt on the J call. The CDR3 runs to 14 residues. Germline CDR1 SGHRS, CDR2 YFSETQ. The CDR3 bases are TGCGCCAGCAGCCTAGCGGGACCTCCGAACGAGCAGTACTTC. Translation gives CASSLAGPPNEQYF.

The CDR3 loop is CASSQGQALAYNEQFF. The CDR3 coding sequence is TGCGCCAGCAGCCAAGGGCAAGCGCTAGCCTACAATGAGCAGTTCTTC. The V gene is TRBV4-1, the J gene TRBJ2-1; D ambiguous. Between the trimmed V and J ends, which lost 1 base and 2 bases, there was a span of 12 bases. Germline CDR1 and CDR2: MGHRA and YSYEKL. This CDR3 contains 16 residues.

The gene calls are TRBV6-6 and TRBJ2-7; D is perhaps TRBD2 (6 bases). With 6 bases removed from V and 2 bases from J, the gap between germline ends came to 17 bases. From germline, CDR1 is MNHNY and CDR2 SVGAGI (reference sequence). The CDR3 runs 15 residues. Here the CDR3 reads CASRGTRVKAYEQYF. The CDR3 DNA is TGTGCCAGCAGGGGGACTCGGGTAAAGGCCTACGAGCAGTACTTC.

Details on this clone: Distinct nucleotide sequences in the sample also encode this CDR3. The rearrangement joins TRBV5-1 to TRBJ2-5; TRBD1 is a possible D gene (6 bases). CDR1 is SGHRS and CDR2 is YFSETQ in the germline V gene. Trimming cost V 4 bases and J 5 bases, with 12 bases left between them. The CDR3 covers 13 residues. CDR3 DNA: TGCGCCAGCAGCATACAGGGTGGGGAGACCCAGTACTTC. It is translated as CASSIQGGETQYF.

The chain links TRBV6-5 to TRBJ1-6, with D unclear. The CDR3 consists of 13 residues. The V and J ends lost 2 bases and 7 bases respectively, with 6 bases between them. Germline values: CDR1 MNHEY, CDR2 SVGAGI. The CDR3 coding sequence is TGTGCCAGCAGTTACAATTACAATTCACCCCTCCACTTT. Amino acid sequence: CASSYNYNSPLHF.

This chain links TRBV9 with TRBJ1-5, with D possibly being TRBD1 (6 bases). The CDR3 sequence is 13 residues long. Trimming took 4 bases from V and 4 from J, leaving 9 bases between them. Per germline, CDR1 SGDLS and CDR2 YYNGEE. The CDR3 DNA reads TGTGCCAGCAGCCCCCAGGGGAATCAGCCCCAGCATTTT. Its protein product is CASSPQGNQPQHF.

Here the CDR3 reads CASSPPPGSDEQFF. The CDR3 DNA follows: TGTGCCAGCTCACCACCTCCAGGGAGCGATGAGCAGTTCTTC. This chain connects TRBV18 to TRBJ2-1; D might be TRBD1 or TRBD2, each matching 5 bases. CDR3 length equals 14 residues. Trimming took 0 bases from V and 8 from J, leaving 11 bases between them. CDR1 KGHSH and CDR2 LQKENI come from the germline V gene.

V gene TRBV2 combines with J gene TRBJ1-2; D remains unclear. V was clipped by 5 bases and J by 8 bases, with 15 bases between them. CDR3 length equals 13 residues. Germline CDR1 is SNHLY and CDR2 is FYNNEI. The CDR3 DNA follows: TGTGCCAGCAGTCCCGGGCCCGCGGGGGGCTACACCTTC. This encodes CASSPGPAGGYTF.

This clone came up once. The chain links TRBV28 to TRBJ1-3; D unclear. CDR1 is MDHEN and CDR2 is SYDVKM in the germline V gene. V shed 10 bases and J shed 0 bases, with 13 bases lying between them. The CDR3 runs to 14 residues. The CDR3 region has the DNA TGTGCCATCCGCGCCGGAGGCTCTGGAAACACCATATATTTT. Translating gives CAIRAGGSGNTIYF.

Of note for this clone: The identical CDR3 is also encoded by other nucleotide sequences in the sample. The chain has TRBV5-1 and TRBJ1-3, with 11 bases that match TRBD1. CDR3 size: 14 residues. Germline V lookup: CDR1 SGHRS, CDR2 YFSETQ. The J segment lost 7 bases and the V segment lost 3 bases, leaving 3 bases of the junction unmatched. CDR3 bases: TGCGCCAGCAGCTCCGGGACAGGGGGGAACACCATATATTTT. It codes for CASSSGTGGNTIYF.

CDR3 residues: CASSFTRGHTEAFF. For the CDR3, the DNA is TGTGCCAGCAGCTTTACCAGGGGTCACACTGAAGCTTTCTTT. The chain uses TRBV11-2 and TRBJ1-1, with a tentative D call TRBD1 (6 bases). V lost 3 bases to trimming and J lost 3 bases, with 11 bases between them. CDR3 length: 14 residues. CDR1 is SGHAT, CDR2 FQNNGV, per germline.

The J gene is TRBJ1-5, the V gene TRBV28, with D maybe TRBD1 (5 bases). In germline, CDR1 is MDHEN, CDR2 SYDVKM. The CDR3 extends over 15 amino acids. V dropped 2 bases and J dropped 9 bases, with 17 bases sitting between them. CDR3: CASSLRTGGISPQHF. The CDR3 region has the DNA TGTGCCAGCAGTTTAAGGACGGGGGGGATCTCGCCCCAGCATTTT.

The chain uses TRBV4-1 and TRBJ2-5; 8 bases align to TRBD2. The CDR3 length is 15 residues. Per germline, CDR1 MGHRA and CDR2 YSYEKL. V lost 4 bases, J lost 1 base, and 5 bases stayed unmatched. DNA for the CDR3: TGCGCCAGCAGCCCCCCGCTAGCGGGCCAAGAGACCCAGTACTTC. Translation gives CASSPPLAGQETQYF.

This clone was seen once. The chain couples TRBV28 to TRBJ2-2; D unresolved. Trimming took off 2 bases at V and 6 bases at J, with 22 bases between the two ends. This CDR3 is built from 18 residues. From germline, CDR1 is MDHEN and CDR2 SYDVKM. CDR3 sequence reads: CASSLRSYSNRAAGELFF. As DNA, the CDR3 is TGTGCCAGCAGTTTAAGGAGTTACAGCAATCGAGCAGCCGGGGAGCTGTTTTTT.

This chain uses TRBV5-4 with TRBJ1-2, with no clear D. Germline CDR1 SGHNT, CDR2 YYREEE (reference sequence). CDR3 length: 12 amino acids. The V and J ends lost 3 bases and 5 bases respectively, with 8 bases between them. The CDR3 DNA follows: TGTGCCAGCAGCTCAGATTTATATGGCTACACCTTC. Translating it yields CASSSDLYGYTF.

DNA of the CDR3: TGTGCCAGCAGTTATTGGCTGGGGTCCTACGAGCAGTACTTC. This codes for CASSYWLGSYEQYF. The rearrangement links TRBV6-5 to TRBJ2-7; D is unclear. Germline V CDR1 and CDR2: MNHEY, SVGAGI. Trimming took 3 bases from V and 1 from J, leaving 10 bases between them. This CDR3 contains 14 residues.

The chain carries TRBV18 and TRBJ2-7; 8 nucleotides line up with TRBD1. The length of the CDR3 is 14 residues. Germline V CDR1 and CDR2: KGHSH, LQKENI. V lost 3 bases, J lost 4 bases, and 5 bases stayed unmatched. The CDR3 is CASSPTTGEYEQYF. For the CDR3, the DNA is TGTGCCAGCTCACCGACGACAGGGGAGTACGAGCAGTACTTC.

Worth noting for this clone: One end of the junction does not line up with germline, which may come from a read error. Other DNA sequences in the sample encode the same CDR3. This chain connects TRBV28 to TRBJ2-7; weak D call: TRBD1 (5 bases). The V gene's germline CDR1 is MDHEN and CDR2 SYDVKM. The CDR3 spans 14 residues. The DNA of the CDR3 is TGTGCTAGCACCACACGGACAACTACCTACGAGCAGTACTTC. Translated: CASTTRTTTYEQYF.